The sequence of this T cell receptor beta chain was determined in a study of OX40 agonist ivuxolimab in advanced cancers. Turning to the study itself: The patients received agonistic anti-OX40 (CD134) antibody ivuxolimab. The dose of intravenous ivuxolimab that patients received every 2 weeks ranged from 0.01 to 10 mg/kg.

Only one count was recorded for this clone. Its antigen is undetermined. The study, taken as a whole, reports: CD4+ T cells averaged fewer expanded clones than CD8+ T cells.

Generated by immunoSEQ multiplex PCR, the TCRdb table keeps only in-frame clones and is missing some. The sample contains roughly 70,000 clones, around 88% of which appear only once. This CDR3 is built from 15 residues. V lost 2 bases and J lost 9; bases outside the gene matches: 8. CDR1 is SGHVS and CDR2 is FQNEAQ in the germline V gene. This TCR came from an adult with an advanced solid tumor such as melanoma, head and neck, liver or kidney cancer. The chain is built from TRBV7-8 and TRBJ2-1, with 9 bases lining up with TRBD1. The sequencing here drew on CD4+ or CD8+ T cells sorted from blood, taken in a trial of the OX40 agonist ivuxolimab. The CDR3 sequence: CASSLPGQGFGEQFF. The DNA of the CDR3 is TGTGCCAGCAGCTTACCGGGACAGGGTTTCGGTGAGCAGTTCTTC.